Sequencing of this TCR beta chain was carried out in a study of blood T cell repertoires in COVID-19. Background on the study: Material from acute and convalescent COVID-19 was sourced from the United States, Italy and Spain.

Germline CDR1 reads LGHDT; CDR2 reads YNNKEL (reference sequence). Deletions cut 4 bases from V and 1 base from J, with 13 bases between. The CDR3 runs to 15 residues. Sequencing was performed with immunoSEQ multiplex PCR; in TCRdb, only in-frame clones are kept and a portion is missing. Of 95,000 or so clones listed, about 87% are singletons. Source material: peripheral blood. The receptor was derived from a human donor in a cohort sampled during active COVID-19. The rearrangement links TRBV3-1 (or the pseudogene TRBV3-2) to TRBJ1-1; no clear D. The CDR3 reads CASSPPTRGNTEAFF. The CDR3 DNA reads TGTGCCAGCAGCCCACCAACCCGGGGGAACACTGAAGCTTTCTTT.